A single sample gave rise to the 29 T cell receptor beta chains below, sequenced in a study of blood T cell repertoires in COVID-19. The table came from immunoSEQ multiplex PCR; TCRdb's copy has only in-frame clones and leaves some out. This repertoire shows under 100,000 clones, approximately 81% found once; its top ten account for nearly 25%. Sequencing used peripheral blood. These receptors were obtained from a man older than 75 with active or convalescent COVID-19.

V and J are TRBV5-3 and TRBJ2-1, with TRBD1 matching 10 bases. Being an ORF, TRBV5-3 has a function that is uncertain. The V segment lost 4 bases and the J segment 5 bases; nucleotides outside the gene matches: 3. The CDR3 extends over 14 amino acids. The DNA of the CDR3 is TGTGCCAGAAGCAGGGACAGGGGTGACAATGAGCAGTTCTTC. It yields the protein CARSRDRGDNEQFF.

The CDR3 DNA reads TGTGCCAGCGGACAGGGCAATTCTCAGCCCCAGCATTTT. This gives the protein CASGQGNSQPQHF. The chain recombines TRBV12-3 or TRBV12-4 with TRBJ1-5, with TRBD1 identical over 8 bases. This CDR3 has 13 amino acids. V dropped 8 bases and J dropped 6; count of bases not matched to a gene: 6.

This clone was counted once. The chain employs TRBV6-1 and TRBJ2-3; TRBD2 aligns across 8 bases. The CDR3 totals 14 residues. CDR1 and CDR2 (germline): MNHNS, SASEGT. The V gene end was trimmed by 3 bases and the J gene end by 7 bases; junction bases not matched to a gene: 6. The CDR3 nucleotides read TGTGCCAGCAGTGAGACGGGGGGGCCATATACGCAGTATTTT. The encoded protein is CASSETGGPYTQYF.

The chain uses TRBV20-1 and TRBJ2-2; possibly TRBD2 for D (6 bases). Deletions cut 3 bases from V and 3 bases from J, with 20 bases between. In germline, CDR1 is DFQATT, CDR2 SNEGSKA (reference sequence). This CDR3 region has 17 residues. CDR3: CSASSGLYSKDTGELFF. In DNA, the CDR3 is TGCAGTGCTAGTTCGGGACTCTACTCGAAAGACACCGGGGAGCTGTTTTTT.

Regarding this clone: This sample also contains other DNA sequences that code for the same CDR3. The chain recombines TRBV4-3 with TRBJ1-2; D is ambiguous. This CDR3 has 13 amino acids. Germline V gives CDR1 LGHNA, CDR2 YSLEER. Deletions cut 0 bases from V and 7 bases from J, with 9 bases between. CDR3 region: CASSQDRVSGYTF. The CDR3 DNA reads TGCGCCAGCAGCCAAGATCGAGTTTCTGGCTACACCTTC.

The DNA for the CDR3 is TGTGCCACCCAAGCTTTAGCGGATTACAATGAGCAGTTCTTC. This codes for CATQALADYNEQFF. This chain links TRBV6-5 with TRBJ2-1, with D possibly matching TRBD2 (6 bases). V dropped 10 bases and J dropped 4 bases, with 17 bases sitting between them. The CDR3 has 14 residues. Looked up from germline, CDR1 is MNHEY and CDR2 is SVGAGI.

The chain recombines TRBV29-1 with TRBJ2-1; D is uncertain. Germline CDR1 and CDR2: SQVTM and ANQGSEA. The CDR3 totals 12 residues. Trimming removed 3 bases from V and 1 base from J, with 4 bases in between. The CDR3 DNA reads as TGCAGCGTTGAGCGGTCCTACAATGAGCAGTTCTTC. This translates into CSVERSYNEQFF.

The gene calls are TRBV19 and TRBJ2-1; 9 nucleotides agree with TRBD2. J gave up 0 bases and V 4 bases, and 10 bases lay outside the gene matches. The germline V gene has CDR1 LNHDA and CDR2 SQIVND (reference sequence). The CDR3 covers 18 residues. The CDR3 sequence is CASSKRAAGGSSYNEQFF. The CDR3 nucleotides read TGTGCCAGTAGTAAGAGAGCGGCGGGGGGGAGCTCCTACAATGAGCAGTTCTTC.

This sequence joins TRBV19 and TRBJ1-6; a weak D match, TRBD1 (6 bases). Per the germline V gene, CDR1 is LNHDA and CDR2 is SQIVND (reference sequence). The V and J ends lost 7 bases and 0 bases respectively, with 13 bases between them. This CDR3 has 16 amino acids. CDR3 DNA sequence: TGTGCCAGTACCTCAAGGGGGAACTCCTATAATTCACCCCTCCACTTT. It is translated as CASTSRGNSYNSPLHF.

V and J are TRBV5-5 and TRBJ2-7, with D possibly matching TRBD2 (5 bases). Germline lookup yields CDR1 SGHKS and CDR2 YYEKEE (reference sequence). CDR3 size: 15 residues. V dropped 0 bases and J dropped 0 bases, with 10 bases sitting between them. This CDR3 is CASSLGPGSSYEQYF. CDR3 DNA: TGTGCCAGCAGCTTGGGGCCGGGGAGCTCCTACGAGCAGTACTTC.

V gene TRBV27 combines with J gene TRBJ2-1; D might be TRBD2 (6 bases). The ends were cut back, 0 bases at V and 9 bases at J, with 21 bases in the middle. Germline V gene data show CDR1 as MNHEY and CDR2 as SMNVEV (reference sequence). The CDR3 extends over 17 amino acids. CDR3 in amino acids: CASSLSSAGYGSREQFF. In DNA form, the CDR3 reads TGTGCCAGCAGTTTATCGAGTGCGGGATATGGCTCTCGTGAGCAGTTCTTC.

This clone was seen at least ten times. The chain has TRBV25-1 and TRBJ1-2; 7 positions agree with TRBD1. The CDR3 runs to 14 residues. Looked up from germline, CDR1 is MGHDK and CDR2 is SYGVNS. J was trimmed by 8 bases and V by 5 bases; bases with no gene match: 11. In DNA, the CDR3 is TGTGCCAGCAGTACCCCGGGACAGTTCTGGGGCTACACCTTC. Protein product: CASSTPGQFWGYTF.

The chain is built from TRBV20-1 and TRBJ2-5; D may be TRBD2 (5 bases). Trimming shortened V by 4 bases and J by 7 bases, and 10 bases separated the two germline ends. CDR1 and CDR2 from the germline V gene are DFQATT and SNEGSKA (reference sequence). The CDR3 is 11 residues long. For the CDR3, the DNA is TGCAGTGCTAAGGAGGTCGGGACCCAGTACTTC. It is translated as CSAKEVGTQYF.

The V call is TRBV10-3, the J call TRBJ1-1; 7 nucleotides align to TRBD1. Losses at the gene ends were 2 bases for V and 3 bases for J; bases not matched to a gene: 6. CDR3 length: 15 amino acids. CDR1 is ENHRY, CDR2 SYGVKD, per germline. The CDR3 sequence: CAISEKDRVDTEAFF. The CDR3 DNA is TGTGCCATCAGTGAGAAAGACAGGGTTGACACTGAAGCTTTCTTT.

This rearrangement joins TRBV12-3 or TRBV12-4 to TRBJ1-1; D not resolved. V lost 6 bases and J lost 1, with 9 bases in between. The CDR3 has 13 amino acids. CDR3 sequence: CASSPTTNTEAFF. DNA for the CDR3: TGTGCCAGCAGCCCGACAACGAACACTGAAGCTTTCTTT.

J is TRBJ1-6 and V is TRBV18; D is perhaps TRBD1 (5 bases). Germline values: CDR1 KGHSH, CDR2 LQKENI. V was shortened by 3 bases and J by 14 bases, with 17 bases between the two germline ends. CDR3 length: 14 residues. CDR3 amino acids: CASSPGSGEQTLHF. CDR3 sequence (DNA): TGTGCCAGCTCACCTGGTTCGGGGGAACAGACCCTCCACTTT.

This chain connects TRBV7-2 to TRBJ2-1; 16 bases are a match to TRBD2. The CDR3 has 17 residues. Germline V gives CDR1 SGHTA, CDR2 FQGNSA. The junction had 8 bases not matched to a gene; V was cut back by 5 bases and J by 7 bases. For the CDR3, the DNA is TGTGCCAGCAGCCCACCGGGACTAGCGGGGGGGCTAAATGAGCAGTTCTTC. It encodes CASSPPGLAGGLNEQFF.

V is TRBV28 and J is TRBJ1-2; 8 bases are shared with TRBD1. Germline CDR1 is MDHEN and CDR2 is SYDVKM. Trimming at V came to 4 bases and at J to 4 bases, leaving 5 bases not matched to a gene. This CDR3 is 14 amino acids long. CDR3 loop: CASSSTTGVYGYTF. Written as DNA, the CDR3 is TGTGCCAGCAGTTCCACGACAGGGGTCTATGGCTACACCTTC.

The V call is TRBV19, the J call TRBJ2-6, with TRBD1 matching over 9 bases. The CDR3 is made up of 16 amino acids. V dropped 5 bases and J dropped 3; count of bases not matched to a gene: 5. Germline CDR1 is LNHDA and CDR2 is SQIVND (reference sequence). CDR3 amino acids: CASSSTGGVGANVLTF. The CDR3 DNA follows: TGTGCCAGTAGTTCCACAGGGGGCGTTGGGGCCAACGTCCTGACTTTC.

Comments on this clone: Distinct nucleotide sequences in the sample also encode this CDR3. The V call is TRBV11-3, the J call TRBJ2-2; the match to TRBD2 covers 11 bases. The germline gives CDR1 SGHNT, CDR2 YENEEA. This CDR3 is built from 15 residues. V lost 3 bases to trimming and J lost 6 bases; unmatched junction nucleotides: 3. The CDR3 sequence is CASSFRSGGAGELFF. DNA of the CDR3: TGTGCCAGCAGCTTCCGTAGCGGGGGGGCCGGGGAGCTGTTTTTT.

The chain joins TRBV24-1 to TRBJ2-1; tentative D call: TRBD2 (7 bases). The CDR3 spans 14 residues. CDR1 is KGHDR and CDR2 is SFDVKD in the germline V gene. Trimming removed 4 bases from V and 5 bases from J, with 11 bases in between. The CDR3 loop is CATSEGGLNNEQFF. The CDR3 DNA reads as TGTGCCACCAGTGAGGGGGGGCTGAACAATGAGCAGTTCTTC.

This clone was observed a few times. V and J are TRBV24-1 and TRBJ1-2; TRBD1 matches at 9 bases. J was trimmed by 8 bases and V by 1 base; bases with no gene match: 7. Germline values: CDR1 KGHDR, CDR2 SFDVKD. CDR3 length: 15 amino acids. The CDR3 bases are TGTGCCACCAGTGATTTTGGGGACAGGGTTGAAGGCTACACCTTC. Its protein is CATSDFGDRVEGYTF.

The sample holds one count of this clone. The chain uses TRBV3-1 (or the pseudogene TRBV3-2) and TRBJ1-5; D gene unclear. The germline CDR1 and CDR2 sequences are LGHDT and YNNKEL (reference sequence). Trimming shortened V by 0 bases and J by 9 bases, and 15 bases separated the two germline ends. CDR3 length: 15 residues. CDR3 loop: CASSQDQGSGVPQHF. For the CDR3, the DNA is TGTGCCAGCAGCCAAGATCAAGGGTCGGGAGTGCCCCAGCATTTT.

V gene TRBV24-1 combines with J gene TRBJ2-1; TRBD1 is a possible D gene (6 bases). From germline, CDR1 is KGHDR and CDR2 SFDVKD. The CDR3 has 17 residues. V dropped 4 bases and J dropped 2 bases, with 17 bases sitting between them. The CDR3 region has the DNA TGTGCCACCAGTGACCCCCGGGACACTACTGCCTACAATGAGCAGTTCTTC. Encoded protein: CATSDPRDTTAYNEQFF.

This chain links TRBV2 with TRBJ2-2; tentatively, D is TRBD2 (5 bases). The CDR3 has 16 residues. Trimming shortened V by 6 bases and J by 0 bases, and 14 bases separated the two germline ends. Germline-derived CDR1 and CDR2 are SNHLY and FYNNEI. CDR3: CASSVVRRTNTGELFF. The CDR3, as DNA: TGTGCCAGCAGCGTTGTTAGGAGGACGAACACCGGGGAGCTGTTTTTT.

The chain uses TRBV5-4 and TRBJ2-1, with 7 nucleotides matching TRBD2. In germline, CDR1 is SGHNT, CDR2 YYREEE (reference sequence). V trimming: 4 bases; J trimming: 0 bases; junction bases outside the gene matches: 16. This CDR3 contains 19 residues. In DNA, the CDR3 is TGTGCCAGCAGCAGACCTGGGGTAGCGGGTGTTAGCTCCTACAATGAGCAGTTCTTC. It yields the protein CASSRPGVAGVSSYNEQFF.

This clone was seen more than once but under ten times. This sequence joins TRBV5-1 and TRBJ1-6; 9 bases align to TRBD1. Germline V gene sequence: CDR1 SGHRS, CDR2 YFSETQ. CDR3 length equals 18 residues. V shed 0 bases and J 10 bases; nucleotides not matched to a gene: 14. The CDR3 coding sequence is TGCGCCAGCAGCTTGGGAAGGGACAGGGTTAATCGCGGCTCACCCCTCCACTTT. It is translated as CASSLGRDRVNRGSPLHF.

This chain joins TRBV5-1 and TRBJ1-4; D is possibly TRBD1 (5 bases). The CDR3 is 15 amino acids. Germline V gives CDR1 SGHRS, CDR2 YFSETQ. Trimming took off 3 bases at V and 7 bases at J, with 16 bases between the two ends. CDR3 sequence reads: CASSSTGRGSEKLFF. CDR3 in DNA: TGCGCCAGCAGCTCAACAGGTCGCGGGAGTGAAAAACTGTTTTTT.

The chain links TRBV19 to TRBJ2-3, with D perhaps matching TRBD1 (5 bases). The germline V and J ends were trimmed by 0 bases and 0 bases, with 13 bases remaining between them. CDR3 length: 17 residues. Germline V gene lookup returns CDR1 LNHDA and CDR2 SQIVND (reference sequence). The CDR3 is CASSIDQAGLSTDTQYF. DNA of the CDR3: TGTGCCAGTAGTATAGATCAGGCAGGGCTTAGCACAGATACGCAGTATTTT.